This record looks at one T cell receptor beta chain sequence and its context. No antigen is known for it. PCR involved 60 Vbeta and 13 Jbeta primers. Data came from immunoSEQ multiplex PCR; TCRdb stores just in-frame clones and leaves some out. The sample contains roughly 93,000 clones, about 82% of which appear only once. CDR1 and CDR2 (germline): SGHRS, YFSETQ. The CDR3 is 14 amino acids. V dropped 4 bases and J dropped 3; count of bases not matched to a gene: 3. The sample comes from a study of cytomegalovirus exposure and HLA in healthy donors. Study-level findings and limits: With high specificity and sensitivity, the classifier reportedly diagnosed cytomegalovirus status. In a later analysis, an Asian-associated ancestry cluster reportedly showed fewer N-insertions than the roughly 730-donor mean.

Healthy bone marrow donors made up the donor group. Sequences were obtained from PBMCs. The chain recombines TRBV5-1 with TRBJ2-7; 11 nucleotides align to TRBD2. The TCR was taken from a man aged 30 to 45 in good health and CMV-seronegative. The CDR3 protein is CASSTTSGNYEQYF. CDR3 in DNA: TGCGCCAGCAGCACGACTAGCGGGAACTACGAGCAGTACTTC.